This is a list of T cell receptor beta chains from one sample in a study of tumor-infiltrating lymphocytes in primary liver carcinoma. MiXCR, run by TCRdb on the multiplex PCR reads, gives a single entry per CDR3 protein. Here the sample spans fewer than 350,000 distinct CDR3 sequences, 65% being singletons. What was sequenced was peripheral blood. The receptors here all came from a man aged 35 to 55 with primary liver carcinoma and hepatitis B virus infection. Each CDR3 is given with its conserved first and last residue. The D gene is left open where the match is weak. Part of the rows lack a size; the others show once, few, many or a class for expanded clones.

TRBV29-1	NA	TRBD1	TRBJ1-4	TGCAGCGTTGAAGGGACAGGGGATGAAAAACTGTTTTTT	CSVEGTGDEKLFF
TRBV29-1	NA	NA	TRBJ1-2	TGCAGCGTTGAAGAGTGTGGTATCGGTGGCTACACCTTC	CSVEECGIGGYTF
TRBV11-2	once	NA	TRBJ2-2	TGTGCCAGCAGCTTAGATCGAAGAAACACCGGGAAGCTGTTTTTT	CASSLDRRNTGKLFF
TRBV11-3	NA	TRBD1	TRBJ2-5	TGTGCCACTCGACAGGGGCGAGCAGAGACCCAGTACTTC	CATRQGRAETQYF
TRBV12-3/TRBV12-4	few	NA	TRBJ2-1	TGTGCCAGCAGCAGAGACAGCTACAATGAGCGGTTCTTC	CASSRDSYNERFF
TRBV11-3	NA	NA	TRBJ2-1	TGTGCCAGCAGCTTAATGCCGGGACGGGGTAACAATGGGCAGTTCTTC	CASSLMPGRGNNGQFF
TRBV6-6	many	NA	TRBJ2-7	TGTGCCAGCAGTTGGGACGGCACGAGCTCCTACGAGCAGTACTTC	CASSWDGTSSYEQYF
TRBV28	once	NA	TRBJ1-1	TGTGCCAGCAGTGAGTCCGGGAACACTGAAGCTTACTTT	CASSESGNTEAYF
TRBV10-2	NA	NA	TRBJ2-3	TGCACCAGCACCGTACGGGATACGCAGTATTTT	CTSTVRDTQYF
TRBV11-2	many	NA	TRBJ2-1	TGTGCCAGCAGCTTAGTAGGGGGTAGAAACAATGAGCAGTTCTTC	CASSLVGGRNNEQFF
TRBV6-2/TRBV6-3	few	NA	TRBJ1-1	TGTGCCAGCAGTGAACGGGGAAGGGGGACTGAAGCTTTCTTT	CASSERGRGTEAFF
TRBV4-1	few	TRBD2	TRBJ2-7	TGCGCCAGCAGCCAAGACGGGAGGGCCCACTACGAGCAGTACTTC	CASSQDGRAHYEQYF
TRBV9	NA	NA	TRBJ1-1	TGTGCCAGCAGCGTAGCAGTGAACATGAACACTGAAGCTTTCTTT	CASSVAVNMNTEAFF
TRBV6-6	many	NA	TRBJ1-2	TGTGCCAGCAGTTACAATGGCTACACCTTC	CASSYNGYTF
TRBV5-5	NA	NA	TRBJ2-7	TGTGCCAGCAGCTGGAGGGCGACAGGGAGGGTCAGCTACGAGCAGTACTTC	CASSWRATGRVSYEQYF
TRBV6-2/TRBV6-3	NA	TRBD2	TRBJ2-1	TGTGCCAGCAAGCGGGGCTCCGACAATGAGCAGTTCTTC	CASKRGSDNEQFF
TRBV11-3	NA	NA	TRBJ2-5	TGTGCCAGCAGCTTAGGAGGAGGGCAAGGGACCCAGTATTTC	CASSLGGGQGTQYF
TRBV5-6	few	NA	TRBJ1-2	TGTGCCAGCACGATGGACAGCGGAGGCGGCTACACCTTC	CASTMDSGGGYTF
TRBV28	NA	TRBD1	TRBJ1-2	TGTGCCGACAGTTTGTATGCACAGGGGAGTGGCTACACCTTC	CADSLYAQGSGYTF
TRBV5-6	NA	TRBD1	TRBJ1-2	TGTGCCAGCAGCCCGCAGGGGACAGGGAGATGCGGCTACACCTTC	CASSPQGTGRCGYTF
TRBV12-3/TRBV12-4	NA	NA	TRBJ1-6	TGTGCCAGCAGCCCATCCTGGGGGGGCGTAGATCCACCCCACCACTTT	CASSPSWGGVDPPHHF
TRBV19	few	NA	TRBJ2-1	TGTGCCAGTAGTGGGACTCCGGCGCCATTTGAGCAGTTCTTC	CASSGTPAPFEQFF
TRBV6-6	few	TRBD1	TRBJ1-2	TGTGTCAGCAGCCCCGACAGGGACTTGTATGGCTACACCTTC	CVSSPDRDLYGYTF
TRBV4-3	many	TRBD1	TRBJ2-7	TGCGCCAGCAGCCAAGGCAGGGGGAATGGTTACGAGCAGTACTTC	CASSQGRGNGYEQYF
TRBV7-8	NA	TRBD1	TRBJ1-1	TGTGCCAGCAGCGACAGGGGGATATACACTGAAGCTTTCTTT	CASSDRGIYTEAFF
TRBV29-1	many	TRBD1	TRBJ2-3	TGCAGCGGGAAGGCCGCCGGACAGGGCTCCACAGATACGCAGTATTTT	CSGKAAGQGSTDTQYF
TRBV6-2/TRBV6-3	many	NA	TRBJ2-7	TGTGCCAGCAGTTCACAGGGTTACGAGCAGTACTTC	CASSSQGYEQYF
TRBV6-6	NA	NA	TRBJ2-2	TGTGCCAGCAGTTCTCCAGGGGTCTCCGTCACCGGGGAGTCGTTTTTT	CASSSPGVSVTGESFF
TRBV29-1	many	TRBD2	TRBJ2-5	TGCAGCGCTGACCGACTAGCGGACCAAGAGACCCAGTACTTC	CSADRLADQETQYF
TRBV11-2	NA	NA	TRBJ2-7	TGTGCCAGCAGCTCGGCGGGGCTAACGGGAATATACGAGCAGTACTTC	CASSSAGLTGIYEQYF
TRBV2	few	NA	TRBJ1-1	TGTGCCAGCAGTGAAGTTACGGATGAAGCTTTCTTT	CASSEVTDEAFF
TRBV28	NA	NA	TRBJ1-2	TGTGCCAGCAGTTCCCCGGACGGAGATTCCTATGGCTACACCTTC	CASSSPDGDSYGYTF
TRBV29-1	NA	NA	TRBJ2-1	TGCAGCGTTGAAGTAATGGTTCTAGTCTACAATGAGCAGTTCTTC	CSVEVMVLVYNEQFF
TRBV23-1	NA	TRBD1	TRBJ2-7	TGCGCCAGGCCCAAGGGGGACAGGTTATCCTACGAGCAGTACTTT	CARPKGDRLSYEQYF
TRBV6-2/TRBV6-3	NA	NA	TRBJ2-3	TGTGCCAGCAGTTCACCGAGCAGAAAAGGCAGAGATACACAGTATTTT	CASSSPSRKGRDTQYF
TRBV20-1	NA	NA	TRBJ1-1	TGCAGTGCCCTCGACAACCTAGACACTGAAGCTTTCTTT	CSALDNLDTEAFF
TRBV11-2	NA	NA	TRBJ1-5	TGTGCCAACAGCTTTTCAGGGGAGGGCCAGCCCCAGCATTTT	CANSFSGEGQPQHF
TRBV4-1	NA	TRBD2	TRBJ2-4	TGCGCTAGCAGCCAAAAGGCGGGAGGGCCGGGTGACATTCAGTACTTC	CASSQKAGGPGDIQYF
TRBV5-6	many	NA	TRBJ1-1	TGTGCCAGCAGCTCCACAGGGTACACTGAAGCTTTCTTT	CASSSTGYTEAFF
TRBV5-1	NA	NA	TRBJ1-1	TGCGCCAGCACCTCCGGGACACCGAGCACCGAAGCTTTCTTT	CASTSGTPSTEAFF
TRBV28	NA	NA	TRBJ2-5	TGTGCCAGCAGTCAGGGGCAGGCAAGACAAGAGACCCAGTACTTC	CASSQGQARQETQYF
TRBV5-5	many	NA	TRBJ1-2	TGTGCCAGCAGCTTGGACAGGGTAGCTGGCTACACCTTC	CASSLDRVAGYTF
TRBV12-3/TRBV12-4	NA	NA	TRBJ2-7	TGTGCCAGCAGTTTAGGGGGTTCCTCCTACGAGAAGTACTTC	CASSLGGSSYEKYF
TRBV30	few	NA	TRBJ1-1	TGTGCCTGGAGTGTACGGGGGAGGACTGAAGCTTTCTTT	CAWSVRGRTEAFF
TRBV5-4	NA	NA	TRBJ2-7	TGTGCCAGCGGGACGGTGGGGGGGCACGAGCAGTACTTC	CASGTVGGHEQYF
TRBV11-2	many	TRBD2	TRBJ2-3	TGTGCCAGCAGCCCCCGGACTAGCGGGAGGGCCATGGATACGCAGTATTTT	CASSPRTSGRAMDTQYF
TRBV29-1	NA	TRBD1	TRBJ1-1	TGCGGCGTCTCAGGGGGGTGGGCCATGAACACTGAAGCTTTCTTT	CGVSGGWAMNTEAFF
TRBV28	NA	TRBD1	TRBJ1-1	TGTGCCAGCAAATCGACAGGGGAGAGGGGAGCTTTCTTT	CASKSTGERGAFF
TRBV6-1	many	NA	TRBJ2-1	TGTGCCAGCGGGACACTCGGAGGGTATGAGCAGTTCTTC	CASGTLGGYEQFF
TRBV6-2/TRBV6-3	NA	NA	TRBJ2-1	TGTGCCAGCAGTCCTAGCGCTACATTGAGTGCGGAGCAGTCCTTC	CASSPSATLSAEQSF
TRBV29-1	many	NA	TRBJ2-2	TGCAGCGGGATAGGGGCCAACACCGGGGAGCTGTTTTTT	CSGIGANTGELFF
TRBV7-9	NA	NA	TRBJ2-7	TGTGACAGCAGCAATTTGGACAGCGATGAGCAGTACTTC	CDSSNLDSDEQYF
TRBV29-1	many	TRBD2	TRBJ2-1	TGCAGCGTATTACGGTTAACCGGGACTAGACTAGGCAATGAGCAGTTCTTC	CSVLRLTGTRLGNEQFF